Described below is a single T cell receptor beta chain sequence and its context. Germline CDR1 SGHKS, CDR2 YYEKEE (reference sequence). J was trimmed by 6 bases and V by 4 bases; bases with no gene match: 7. The CDR3 is made up of 14 amino acids. Study processing details: Amplification from reference gene primers served as the basis for estimated nucleated cell counts. Data came from immunoSEQ multiplex PCR; TCRdb stores just in-frame clones and leaves some out. Clone size and V and J calls were adopted from that table, with D and trimming inferred from the DNA. Counted here are 53,000 or so clones, approximately 80% occurring once; the ten biggest clones make up around 45%. The data belong to a study of blood T cell repertoires in COVID-19. Across the whole study: The study drew acute and convalescent COVID-19 samples from the United States, Italy and Spain. Sample material is recorded as cDNA or gDNA derived from T cells, B-cell-depleted T cells, or PBMCs.

The sequenced sample consisted of peripheral blood. This sequence was found in a man between 70 and 80 years old with active or convalescent COVID-19. V is TRBV5-5 and J is TRBJ2-1; 7 positions agree with TRBD1. CDR3 sequence (DNA): TGTGCCAGCAGCCCTGGATGGGACAGCAATGAGCAGTTCTTC. It specifies CASSPGWDSNEQFF.